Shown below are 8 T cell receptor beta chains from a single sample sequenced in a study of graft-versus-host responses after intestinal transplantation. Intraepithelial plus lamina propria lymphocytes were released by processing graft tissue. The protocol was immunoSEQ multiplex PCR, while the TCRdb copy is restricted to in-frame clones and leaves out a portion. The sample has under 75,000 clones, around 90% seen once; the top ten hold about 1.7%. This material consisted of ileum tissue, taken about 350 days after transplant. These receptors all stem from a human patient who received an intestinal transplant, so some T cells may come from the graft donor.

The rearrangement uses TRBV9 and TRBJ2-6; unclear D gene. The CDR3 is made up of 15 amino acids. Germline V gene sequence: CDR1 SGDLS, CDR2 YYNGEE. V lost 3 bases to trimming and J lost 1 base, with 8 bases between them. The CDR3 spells CASSGGSSGANVLTF. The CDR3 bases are TGTGCCAGCAGCGGTGGCTCGTCTGGGGCCAACGTCCTGACTTTC.

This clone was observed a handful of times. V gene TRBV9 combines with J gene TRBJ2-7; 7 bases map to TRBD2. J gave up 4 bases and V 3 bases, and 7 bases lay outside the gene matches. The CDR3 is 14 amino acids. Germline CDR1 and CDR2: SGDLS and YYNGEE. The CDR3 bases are TGTGCCAGCAGCGGCGGGGGAGGGGATTACGAGCAGTACTTC. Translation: CASSGGGGDYEQYF.

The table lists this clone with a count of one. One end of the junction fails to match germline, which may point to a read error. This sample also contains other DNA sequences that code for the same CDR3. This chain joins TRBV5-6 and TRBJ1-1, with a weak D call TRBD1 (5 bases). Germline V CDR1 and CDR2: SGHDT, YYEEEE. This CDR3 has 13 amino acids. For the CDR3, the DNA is TGTGCCAGTAGCTTGGGGGTAAACACTGAAGCTTTCTTT. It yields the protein CASSLGVNTEAFF.

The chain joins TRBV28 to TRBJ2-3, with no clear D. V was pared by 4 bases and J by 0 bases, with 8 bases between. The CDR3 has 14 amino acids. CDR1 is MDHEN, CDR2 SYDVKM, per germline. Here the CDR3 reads CASSSVSSTDTQYF. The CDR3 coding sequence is TGTGCCAGCAGTTCAGTGTCTAGCACAGATACGCAGTATTTT.

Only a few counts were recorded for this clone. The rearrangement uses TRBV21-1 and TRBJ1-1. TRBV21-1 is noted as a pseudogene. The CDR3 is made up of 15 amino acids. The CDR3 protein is CASSKGPEENTEAFF. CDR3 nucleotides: TGTGCCAGCAGCAAAGGCCCTGAGGAGAACACTGAAGCTTTCTTT.

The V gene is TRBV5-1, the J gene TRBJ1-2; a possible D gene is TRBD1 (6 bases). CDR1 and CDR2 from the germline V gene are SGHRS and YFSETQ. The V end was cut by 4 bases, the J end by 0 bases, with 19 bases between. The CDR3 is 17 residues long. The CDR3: CASSPGQRASTNYGYTF. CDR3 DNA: TGCGCCAGCAGCCCAGGACAGAGAGCCTCTACTAACTATGGCTACACCTTC.

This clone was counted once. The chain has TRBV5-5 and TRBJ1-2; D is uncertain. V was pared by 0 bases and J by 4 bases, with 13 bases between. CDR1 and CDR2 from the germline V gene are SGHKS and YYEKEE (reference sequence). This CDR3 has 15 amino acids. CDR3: CASSLVPFWGYGYTF. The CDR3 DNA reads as TGTGCCAGCAGCTTGGTACCATTCTGGGGCTATGGCTACACCTTC.

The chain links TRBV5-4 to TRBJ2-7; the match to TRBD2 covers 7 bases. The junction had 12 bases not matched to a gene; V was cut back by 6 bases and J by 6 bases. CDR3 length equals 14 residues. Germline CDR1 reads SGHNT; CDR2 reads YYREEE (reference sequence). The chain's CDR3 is CASTQGGFLPEQYF. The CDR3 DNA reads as TGTGCCAGCACCCAGGGAGGGTTCCTCCCCGAGCAGTACTTC.